These T cell receptor beta chains were read from a single sample in a study of T cells in Graves' hyperthyroidism and ophthalmopathy. MiXCR, run by TCRdb on the multiplex PCR reads, gives a single entry per CDR3 protein. Of around 700,000 distinct CDR3 sequences listed, approximately 18% were seen once; the top ten hold approximately 15%. Sequencing was carried out using blood. These receptors were obtained from a woman between 50 and 59 years old with Graves' hyperthyroidism that later progressed to Graves' ophthalmopathy. Both conserved end residues are trimmed from each CDR3. Fields, in order: clone size, V gene, D gene, CDR3 protein. A D gene is named only where the DNA matches it firmly. Expanded clones get a size class; other rows say once, few or many, or leave the size out.

abundance: few; v_gene: TRBV20-1; d_gene: .; CDR3aa: SATPTVNSPLH
abundance: few; v_gene: TRBV7-8; d_gene: TRBD1; CDR3aa: ASSLVGQGASGANVLT
abundance: few; v_gene: TRBV19; d_gene: .; CDR3aa: ASSIRTLMDEQF
abundance: .; v_gene: TRBV19; d_gene: TRBD1; CDR3aa: ASSDASGTGSSEANVPT
abundance: .; v_gene: TRBV14; d_gene: .; CDR3aa: ASSQVDPGELF
abundance: many; v_gene: TRBV11-1; d_gene: TRBD1; CDR3aa: ASSLPSGTGAEAF
abundance: few; v_gene: TRBV7-6; d_gene: .; CDR3aa: ASSLKGGGQSPLH
abundance: .; v_gene: TRBV29-1; d_gene: TRBD1; CDR3aa: SAGDRATYEQY
abundance: .; v_gene: TRBV5-6; d_gene: .; CDR3aa: ASSFGHNYEQY
abundance: few; v_gene: TRBV30; d_gene: TRBD1; CDR3aa: AWRGPRTGYEDYT
abundance: .; v_gene: TRBV4-1; d_gene: TRBD1; CDR3aa: ASSQGQGTTEAF
abundance: many; v_gene: TRBV20-1; d_gene: TRBD1; CDR3aa: SAERTGNTEAF
abundance: few; v_gene: TRBV5-1; d_gene: .; CDR3aa: ASRAPGAGEQY
abundance: .; v_gene: TRBV18; d_gene: .; CDR3aa: ASSPRAGSAGTEAF
abundance: many; v_gene: TRBV7-9; d_gene: .; CDR3aa: ASSLVEAGPTEAF
abundance: many; v_gene: TRBV14; d_gene: .; CDR3aa: ASSPVRNEQF
abundance: many; v_gene: TRBV18; d_gene: .; CDR3aa: ASSPGRQETQY
abundance: .; v_gene: TRBV7-3; d_gene: .; CDR3aa: ASSSLRGGGGELF
abundance: many; v_gene: TRBV11-2; d_gene: .; CDR3aa: ASSLEWEETQY
abundance: .; v_gene: TRBV2; d_gene: .; CDR3aa: ASIGWVNSPLH
abundance: .; v_gene: TRBV19; d_gene: .; CDR3aa: ASRRPGVNTEAF
abundance: few; v_gene: TRBV20-1; d_gene: TRBD2; CDR3aa: SADGGWRGTHNEQF
abundance: many; v_gene: TRBV3-1; d_gene: TRBD2; CDR3aa: ASSQDPAGEETQY
abundance: many; v_gene: TRBV5-1; d_gene: .; CDR3aa: ASSLVLRDGYT
abundance: few; v_gene: TRBV13; d_gene: TRBD2; CDR3aa: ASSSGSGGLGVYNEQF
abundance: many; v_gene: TRBV2; d_gene: .; CDR3aa: ASRTDRNTEAF
abundance: few; v_gene: TRBV20-1; d_gene: .; CDR3aa: SARAQGGYETQY
abundance: many; v_gene: TRBV6-1; d_gene: .; CDR3aa: ASNRGAEQF
abundance: .; v_gene: TRBV7-9; d_gene: TRBD1; CDR3aa: ASSLIPTGDHYGYT
abundance: .; v_gene: TRBV27; d_gene: .; CDR3aa: ASSLLGGEKLF
abundance: few; v_gene: TRBV7-9; d_gene: .; CDR3aa: ASSLQSTPPRGYT
abundance: many; v_gene: TRBV13; d_gene: .; CDR3aa: ASSLSGEEKLF
abundance: few; v_gene: TRBV19; d_gene: .; CDR3aa: ASSISIYGYT
abundance: many; v_gene: TRBV5-1; d_gene: .; CDR3aa: ASSPFGWAIGNTEAF
abundance: .; v_gene: TRBV4-1; d_gene: TRBD1; CDR3aa: ASSRETRDSTEQF
abundance: few; v_gene: TRBV6-1; d_gene: .; CDR3aa: ASSEVVGGYGYT
abundance: few; v_gene: TRBV27; d_gene: .; CDR3aa: ASTHRDRVPYEQY
abundance: few; v_gene: TRBV18; d_gene: TRBD1; CDR3aa: ASSPRGDRVYNEQF
abundance: many; v_gene: TRBV3-1; d_gene: TRBD1; CDR3aa: ASSQFRTGGYEQY
abundance: few; v_gene: TRBV7-3; d_gene: .; CDR3aa: ASSLFPPGDRLYEQY
abundance: many; v_gene: TRBV7-9; d_gene: .; CDR3aa: ASSLEWGSGANVLT
abundance: many; v_gene: TRBV20-1; d_gene: TRBD1; CDR3aa: SARRQGYGDGYT
abundance: many; v_gene: TRBV30; d_gene: .; CDR3aa: AWSGGSSYEQY
abundance: many; v_gene: TRBV7-3; d_gene: .; CDR3aa: ASSLNRQETQY
abundance: many; v_gene: TRBV2; d_gene: .; CDR3aa: ASIPHKNTEAF
abundance: .; v_gene: TRBV24-1; d_gene: .; CDR3aa: ATSDPRGGEEYGYT
abundance: few; v_gene: TRBV7-9; d_gene: .; CDR3aa: ASSPRRGAGYGYT
abundance: .; v_gene: TRBV20-1; d_gene: .; CDR3aa: SAPSGSTNEKLF
abundance: .; v_gene: TRBV6-2/TRBV6-3; d_gene: TRBD1; CDR3aa: ASTLQGASDTQY
abundance: few; v_gene: TRBV4-2; d_gene: .; CDR3aa: ASSPNVVGPGRDGYT
abundance: once; v_gene: TRBV19; d_gene: TRBD2; CDR3aa: ASRLGGNHNEQF
abundance: many; v_gene: TRBV2; d_gene: .; CDR3aa: ASSFEGRGEKLF
abundance: many; v_gene: TRBV20-1; d_gene: .; CDR3aa: SANLVSDTQY
abundance: .; v_gene: TRBV9; d_gene: TRBD2; CDR3aa: ASSGRFSGGYNEQF
abundance: few; v_gene: TRBV10-3; d_gene: .; CDR3aa: AISEEGNSGANVLT
abundance: .; v_gene: TRBV12-3/TRBV12-4; d_gene: .; CDR3aa: ASTLVGQNSNQPQH
abundance: many; v_gene: TRBV20-1; d_gene: .; CDR3aa: SAMNRDYGYT
abundance: .; v_gene: TRBV5-5; d_gene: TRBD1; CDR3aa: ASSPGQGANSPLH
abundance: .; v_gene: TRBV6-2/TRBV6-3; d_gene: .; CDR3aa: ASRHRWDGENIQY
abundance: many; v_gene: TRBV3-1; d_gene: .; CDR3aa: ASSLGREGYT